This TCR beta chain derives from a study of follicular helper T cells after annual influenza vaccination. Clones were read by immunoSEQ multiplex PCR, and TCRdb kept only the in-frame ones, dropping some. The table lists approximately 1,300 clones, around three quarters of them singletons. Time point denoted: 2015-2016 season, 7 days after influenza vaccination. Points on this clone: No antigen is known for it.

General study findings and limits: Each annual vaccination recalled recurring oligoclonal ICOS+CD38+ cTfh clonotypes.

The V gene lost 5 bases and the J gene lost 10 bases, with 9 bases spanning the gap. Germline values: CDR1 MDHEN, CDR2 SYDVKM. There are 11 residues in the CDR3. The genes are TRBV28 and TRBJ2-1; D is uncertain. Material: CXCR5+ CD38+ circulating T follicular helper cells from blood, obtained 7 days after influenza vaccination. The subset denotes: circulating Tfh, non-naive CD4+CXCR5+PD-1+ (ICOS+CD38+ or ICOS-CD38-). The clonotype comes from an adult who received the influenza vaccine. The CDR3 loop is CASSAVREQFF. CDR3 DNA: TGTGCCAGCAGTGCGGTGAGGGAGCAGTTCTTC.